This T cell receptor (beta chain) comes out of a study of control samples from healthy donors and cancer patients. Profiled with immunoSEQ multiplex PCR; TCRdb holds only in-frame clones, not every one. The sample shows roughly 58,000 clones, about 90% of them seen only once. This clone was counted only a few times. Per the germline V gene, CDR1 is MDHEN and CDR2 is SYDVKM. V dropped 3 bases and J dropped 9 bases, with 6 bases sitting between them. The CDR3 contains 11 residues. This sequence was found in an older woman with lung cancer. The chain is built from TRBV28 and TRBJ2-1; D unclear. The sequenced sample consisted of PBMCs. CDR3 region: CASSLWVEQFF. CDR3 in DNA: TGTGCCAGCAGTTTGTGGGTTGAGCAGTTCTTC.